This passage covers 11 T cell receptor beta chains from one sample sequenced in a study of T cells in Graves' hyperthyroidism and ophthalmopathy. Researchers took RNA transcripts and amplified the TCR beta CDR3 regions from them. In the first-round RT-PCR of the TCR CDR3, the HTBI primer set was used. TCRdb re-called the multiplex PCR reads through MiXCR, storing one row per CDR3 protein. The sample lists roughly 500,000 distinct CDR3 sequences, around a quarter occurring once. Sequencing used blood. The receptors were sampled from a woman aged 25-40 years with Graves' ophthalmopathy.

In its sample, this clonotype was seen many times. This chain uses TRBV15 with TRBJ2-5, with a possible D match to TRBD2 (5 bases). V was clipped by 0 bases and J by 3 bases, with 8 bases between them. CDR3 length: 14 amino acids. From germline, CDR1 is LNHNV and CDR2 YYDKDF (reference sequence). The CDR3 is CATSRDLSEETQYF. CDR3 DNA: TGTGCCACCAGCAGAGATCTTAGCGAAGAGACCCAGTACTTC. The full variable domain, rest sourced from reference TRBV15 and TRBJ2-5, is DAMVIQNPRYQVTQFGKPVTLSCSQTLNHNVMYWYQQKSSQAPKLLFHYYDKDFNNEADTPDNFQSRRPNTSFCFLDIRSPGLGDTAMYLCATSRDLSEETQYFGPGTRLLVL.

J is TRBJ2-5 and V is TRBV12-3 or TRBV12-4; tentatively, D is TRBD1 or TRBD2 (6 bases each). The CDR3 sequence is 14 residues long. Trimming shortened V by 5 bases and J by 7 bases, and 17 bases separated the two germline ends. This CDR3 is CASSPSRGRGTQYF. The CDR3 nucleotides are TGTGCCAGCAGTCCCTCGCGGGGCAGGGGGACCCAGTACTTC.

The gene calls are TRBV27 and TRBJ1-2, with D perhaps TRBD1 (6 bases). The CDR3 covers 14 residues. The germline V gene encodes CDR1 MNHEY and CDR2 SMNVEV (reference sequence). Trimming took 4 bases from V and 4 from J, leaving 13 bases between them. The CDR3 nucleotides read TGTGCCAGCAGTTCCTCTAAGGACAGCTATGGCTACACCTTC. Its translation is CASSSSKDSYGYTF.

This clonotype came up many times. This rearrangement joins TRBV6-5 to TRBJ2-5; no clear D gene. The germline CDR1 and CDR2 sequences are MNHEY and SVGAGI. Trimming took 4 bases from V and 5 from J, leaving 14 bases between them. The CDR3 length is 14 residues. CDR3 sequence: CASSWGTPLETQYF. DNA for the CDR3: TGTGCCAGCAGTTGGGGAACACCACTGGAGACCCAGTACTTC.

This clonotype has a handful of counts. The CDR3 DNA sequence: TGTGCCAGCAGCCCCGGGACAGGGGGAAAAAGTGAAGCTTTCTTT. Protein sequence: CASSPGTGGKSEAFF. This rearrangement joins TRBV3-1 to TRBJ1-1; TRBD1 matches at 11 bases. In germline, CDR1 is LGHDT, CDR2 YNNKEL (reference sequence). This CDR3 has 15 amino acids. Losses at the gene ends were 4 bases for V and 7 bases for J; bases not matched to a gene: 8.

The rearrangement links TRBV28 to TRBJ2-7; D call uncertain. The CDR3 totals 10 residues. CDR1 is MDHEN, CDR2 SYDVKM, per germline. Trimming took off 8 bases at V and 7 bases at J, with 9 bases between the two ends. This chain's CDR3 is CASGYEEQYF. The CDR3 coding sequence is TGTGCCAGCGGATACGAGGAGCAGTACTTC.

This rearrangement joins TRBV2 to TRBJ1-1; no firm D call. The germline CDR1 and CDR2 sequences are SNHLY and FYNNEI. The CDR3 has 13 residues. Between the trimmed V and J ends, which lost 3 bases and 4 bases, there was a span of 9 bases. The CDR3 protein is CASSDGAPTEAFF. The CDR3 DNA follows: TGTGCCAGCAGTGACGGCGCGCCCACTGAAGCTTTCTTT.

This clonotype was seen more than once but under ten times. The chain uses TRBV19 and TRBJ1-5; the D gene is possibly TRBD1 (5 bases). Trimming took 9 bases from V and 0 from J, leaving 12 bases between them. CDR1 LNHDA and CDR2 SQIVND come from the germline V gene (reference sequence). CDR3 length: 14 amino acids. The CDR3 nucleotides read TGTGCCAGACCCTTGACAGATAGCAATCAGCCCCAGCATTTT. Protein product: CARPLTDSNQPQHF.

The chain employs TRBV12-3 or TRBV12-4 and TRBJ1-2; possibly TRBD1 for D (5 bases). The ends were cut back, 2 bases at V and 7 bases at J, with 23 bases in the middle. The CDR3 runs to 17 residues. The CDR3 here is CASSLLFVTWQGGGYTF. CDR3 DNA: TGTGCCAGCAGTTTATTGTTTGTTACTTGGCAGGGTGGTGGCTACACCTTC.

This clonotype was seen many times. This rearrangement joins TRBV19 to TRBJ1-5; D possibly corresponds to TRBD1 (6 bases). Germline CDR1 LNHDA, CDR2 SQIVND (reference sequence). V was cut by 5 bases and J by 0 bases, with 11 bases left in between. This CDR3 region has 15 residues. The CDR3 nucleotides are TGTGCCAGTAGTTCCAGGGGATATAGCAATCAGCCCCAGCATTTT. This gives the protein CASSSRGYSNQPQHF.

This clonotype appeared many times. The chain links TRBV6-1 to TRBJ2-5; TRBD2 agrees at 8 bases. CDR3 size: 15 residues. The junction had 6 bases not matched to a gene; V was cut back by 4 bases and J by 2 bases. Germline lookup yields CDR1 MNHNS and CDR2 SASEGT. The CDR3 is CASSGLIAGQETQYF. In DNA, the CDR3 is TGTGCCAGCAGTGGTCTTATAGCGGGGCAAGAGACCCAGTACTTC.